This TCR beta chain came from a study of cytomegalovirus exposure and HLA in healthy donors (TCRdb year 2017). For context, the study as a whole: An earlier analysis of some 620 of the donors reported over 250 Gb of sequence data and around 110 million unique TCR beta sequences obtained from approximately 180 million T cells. The number of typed donors differed by locus: about 620-640 for A, B, C, DRB1 and DQB1; 500 to 550 for DQA1; over 600 for DPA1; and some 430 for DPB1. To decide whether each TCR beta V gene segment behaved as functional or pseudogenic, an earlier analysis of some 600 of the donors relied on high-throughput TCR beta sequencing. All discovery cohort repertoires had been generated using a single sequencing platform. The aim of the study was to test whether cataloging public T cell receptors could identify signatures of past pathogen exposure. The genetic ancestry cluster associated with self-reported Caucasian donors included over 65% of the approximately 400 genotyped donors. Several DR-DQ haplotypes were handled as single units for association and clustering because linkage in the cohort was strong. Genome-wide SNP genotypes for about 55% of the roughly 670 donors were used in a later genetic analysis, which treated that subset as a discovery cohort. Among roughly 400 genotyped donors of the cohort, an average of roughly 230,000 unique TCR beta nucleotide sequences was sequenced per donor, of which about 19% were non-productive. An early release that covered some 640 HLA-typed donors contained approximately 300 gigabases of sequencing data and some 87 million unique TCR sequences. Along with the roughly 670-subject first cohort, a separate validation cohort of over a hundred different subjects was used. In the later analysis, no new phenotypic data were used to find candidate immune exposures; instead, reliance was placed on TCR beta sequences and their occurrence across donors. In a later analysis, previously published TCR beta repertoires from 666 donors were re-analyzed and high-resolution HLA genotyping was added so that TCR occurrence patterns could be studied. The study profiled the T cell repertoires of fewer than 850 subjects by immunosequencing and related them to cytomegalovirus serostatus. To predict cytomegalovirus infection status, the study brought together high-throughput TCR immunosequencing, statistical association of individual TCRs with disease status, and machine learning. Donor age, sex, ethnicity and CMV serostatus were compiled together with the repertoire data. Class I and class II HLA loci were covered by the typing at four-digit resolution.

Including the terminal cysteine and phenylalanine, the CDR3 comprises 18 residues. CDR3 DNA is the only sequence kept; it has 54 bases, read in frame from the first base. The germline ends are 19 bases apart after V is trimmed by 1 base and J by 6 bases. Based on the germline V gene, the CDR1 and CDR2 sequences are SGHTA and FQGNSA. As for this clone: The antigen it recognizes is unknown. No clone much larger than this one lies a single base away; base qualities are absent. The same CDR3 is also encoded by other DNA sequences in this sample.

The library was prepared using the immunoSEQ multiplex PCR assay. The multiplex PCR relied on a mix of 60 forward primers for TCR Vbeta segments and 13 reverse primers for TCR Jbeta segments. Amplification of the CDR3 region of rearranged TCR beta genes was performed with a multiplex PCR assay on genomic DNA. On the Illumina HiSeq System, the amplified TCR beta libraries were sequenced as 87-base-pair reads. The study's own analysis went as follows. Across the 600 to 700 repertoires, a later analysis counted around 80 million unique TCR beta chains, about 10 million of which were shared by at least two donors. To remove PCR and sequencing errors, raw reads were error-corrected and collapsed into unique sequences using a nearest-neighbor algorithm that merged closely related sequences. To assign V, D and J gene segments, CDR3 sequences were aligned to IMGT reference sequences. Each retained sequence needed at least a six-nucleotide match to both a V gene segment and a J gene segment. Rearrangements were classified as productive when the CDR3 lacked stop codons and remained in frame with V and J, and all other rearrangements were classified as non-productive. CDR3 was defined according to IMGT convention as the region running from the second conserved V-encoded cysteine to the conserved J-encoded phenylalanine. In an earlier analysis of around 570 of the donors, sequences lacking an unambiguous match to a single V gene segment were excluded. An earlier analysis of fewer than 750 of the donors called V segments functional above 56.7% productive rearrangements and segregating when the between-donor standard deviation exceeded 5%. A statistical classification framework was built for diagnosing cytomegalovirus status from the catalog of TCR beta chain sequences. In a later analysis, V and J genes were assigned by comparing TCR nucleotide sequences against IMGT/GENE-DB human TR gene sequences. In a later analysis, CDR3 sequences and most-parsimonious VDJ recombination scenarios were assigned using the TCRdist pipeline. A later analysis defined each TCR beta chain by its CDR3 amino acid sequence plus V-gene family, and excluded reads lacking a unique V-gene family. In a later analysis, several hundred highly shared, low-generation-probability nucleotide sequences were removed to address suspected cross-contamination and a sequencing artifact. A later analysis calculated a clonal expansion index for each public chain from normalized within-repertoire ranks of inferred template counts. In a later analysis, generation probabilities were computed using a VDJ recombination model fitted to out-of-frame rearrangements, and the results were checked against IGoR. A later analysis scored TCR-TCR, TCR-HLA and TCR-CMV co-occurrence with hypergeometric tests, applying a repertoire-size bias correction to TCR pairs. In a later analysis, false discovery rates were estimated by permuting HLA or CMV assignments 20 times. In a later analysis, co-occurring TCRs were grouped using DBSCAN, with TCRdist sequence similarity added in when clustering inside HLA-allele-positive subsets. Co-occurrence clustering excluded repertoires with fewer than 30,000 or more than 120,000 public chains, plus five with anomalous nucleotide sharing. TCRdb holds this immuneACCESS table with in-frame rearrangements only. Some clones are missing; in checked studies, unresolved V genes explain under half, and the rest has no known cause. V, J and clone size are taken as reported in that table, and D and trimming were inferred from the DNA itself. Present in this sample are 80,000 to 100,000 clones, around 77% of which were seen just once. The ten largest clones capture roughly 3.2% of the sample.

General study outcomes and caveats: In an earlier analysis of 587 of the donors, most TCR beta V segments appeared in productive rearrangements about 90% or about 30% of the time, broadly matching IMGT annotations. In a later analysis, TCR association rates were found to vary across HLA loci, with the most associated TCRs seen for DRB1 alleles and the fewest for HLA-C alleles. A later analysis reported that several top co-occurrence clusters appeared linked to parvovirus B19, influenza, CMV and Epstein-Barr virus. Linkage disequilibrium might explain the correlated functional status among segregating V segments, but an unknown experimental factor could not be excluded. The study listed 164 TCR beta chains as associated with cytomegalovirus. The classifier was reported to diagnose cytomegalovirus status with high specificity and sensitivity in both the original cohort and the validation cohort. A later genetic analysis associated a missense DCLRE1C variant with V-gene and J-gene trimming of TCR beta chains, and an independent cohort replicated the association. Some IMGT-functional V segments, including TRBV6-2 and TRBV6-3, could not be distinguished by the 87-base-pair reads and were therefore excluded. A few of the identified cytomegalovirus-associated TCR beta chains were confirmed in vitro to be specific for cytomegalovirus antigens. The presence/absence analyses assumed that sequencing depth was roughly uniform across donors, and that assumption may not be true. According to the authors, the approach could potentially be generalized to other disease states and immunological phenotypes. A cluster of highly shared sequence variants was judged likely to be a technical artifact of the sequencing pipeline. Most TCR sequences were seen in very few donors, while some public TCRs were found in many individuals. Because some donors lacked HLA typing at each locus, the association tests relied only on the typed subset. When HLA alleles, especially DR and DQ, strongly co-occurred, TCR associations were difficult to assign to individual alleles. A further reported finding was that TCR beta sequences accurately predicted the HLA-A and HLA-B alleles for most subjects in the first cohort. A later analysis found that HLA-associated TCR beta chains were more clonally expanded and had lower generation probabilities than equally common non-associated chains. Because counts were too low, around 18 rarely observed V segments, including chromosome 9 orphons, were left out of the earlier analysis of a few hundred of the donors. The only immune exposure information available for the cohort was CMV serostatus. In this cohort, only TCR beta chains were sequenced, and detectable features were limited by the absence of alpha or paired-chain data. In a later analysis, most CMV-associated TCR beta chains were found to appear HLA-restricted, with HLA associations seemingly driven largely by CMV exposure. A later analysis associated some 17,000 TCR beta sequences with specific HLA alleles at a false discovery rate of 0.05. According to a later genetic analysis, donors in an Asian-associated ancestry cluster had fewer N-insertions in productive TCRs than the approximately 650-donor mean.

In total, about 650 healthy bone marrow donors made up the cohort. All cohort members were sampled while nominally healthy, although unrecorded immune exposures were likely present. The donor tested CMV seronegative, placing the donor among the 352 seronegative members of the cohort. A peripheral blood sample was provided by each donor, and peripheral blood mononuclear cells were used for TCR beta sequencing. Genomic DNA was extracted from the blood cell samples with the Qiagen DNeasy Blood Extraction Kit. Sequenced input: PBMCs. The chain was built from TRBV7-2 and TRBJ1-6; TRBD1 is a weak D gene call, 5 bases matching. The TCR was taken from a man aged 35 to 55 in good health and CMV-seronegative. The DNA sequence is given as TGTGCCAGCAGCTTAGTCGTGTCTGGGGAGGGGAGTAATTCACCCCTCCACTTT. Translation gives CASSLVVSGEGSNSPLHF.